These 20 T cell receptor beta chains came from one sample sequenced in a study of blood T cell repertoires in COVID-19. Clones were read by immunoSEQ multiplex PCR, and TCRdb kept only the in-frame ones, dropping some. The table shows 250,000 or so clones, with 88% occurring only once. Sequencing was performed on peripheral blood. The receptors were sampled from a woman between 25 and 40 years old with acute or convalescent COVID-19.

The chain employs TRBV6-5 and TRBJ2-3, with D perhaps TRBD2 (6 bases). The CDR3 contains 15 residues. Trimming pared 5 bases from V and 1 base from J, leaving 13 bases between. Germline V gene sequence: CDR1 MNHEY, CDR2 SVGAGI. CDR3 nucleotide sequence: TGTGCCAGCAGTCCTAGCGTCGGCGGCACAGATACGCAGTATTTT. The encoded protein is CASSPSVGGTDTQYF.

This chain connects TRBV5-1 to TRBJ1-1; D perhaps matches TRBD1 (6 bases). This CDR3 is 13 amino acids long. Germline CDR1 SGHRS, CDR2 YFSETQ. The V gene lost 4 bases and the J gene lost 8 bases, with 15 bases spanning the gap. CDR3 DNA sequence: TGCGCCAGCAGCCAGGGGACGGCCTGGGAAGCTTTCTTT. It specifies CASSQGTAWEAFF.

This chain links TRBV6-4 with TRBJ1-2; a weak D match, TRBD1 (6 bases). Trimming stripped 6 bases from V and 7 bases from J, with 15 bases between. In germline, CDR1 is MRHNA, CDR2 SNTAGT. CDR3 length equals 13 residues. The CDR3 bases are TGTGCCAGCAGGCCTCAGGGGATCGGTGGCTACACCTTC. Its protein product is CASRPQGIGGYTF.

As to this clone: The junction and the germline gene differ at one end; a read error may be behind it. V gene TRBV12-3 or TRBV12-4 combines with J gene TRBJ2-7; 8 bases agree with TRBD2. The CDR3 is 13 amino acids. The CDR3 DNA sequence: TGTGCCAGCAGTATAGCGGGACATTACGAGCAGTACTTC. It yields the protein CASSIAGHYEQYF.

The chain combines TRBV5-1 with TRBJ1-1; the match to TRBD1 covers 10 bases. The CDR3 is made up of 16 amino acids. Germline loops: CDR1 SGHRS, CDR2 YFSETQ. The V segment lost 0 bases and the J segment 5 bases; nucleotides outside the gene matches: 7. Here the CDR3 DNA reads TGCGCCAGCAGCTTGGATCCGGGACAGGGGAGTACTGAAGCTTTCTTT. The encoded protein is CASSLDPGQGSTEAFF.

The chain has TRBV5-1 and TRBJ2-7; TRBD2 matches at 8 bases. The V segment lost 4 bases and the J segment 3 bases; nucleotides outside the gene matches: 9. The germline V gene encodes CDR1 SGHRS and CDR2 YFSETQ. The CDR3 has 15 residues. The CDR3 region is CASSPLRAGDYEQYF. The CDR3, as DNA: TGCGCCAGCAGCCCTTTGAGAGCGGGAGACTACGAGCAGTACTTC.

The chain employs TRBV7-9 and TRBJ2-5; D might be TRBD1 (5 bases). The V and J ends lost 8 bases and 4 bases respectively, with 8 bases between them. Germline CDR1 and CDR2: SEHNR and FQNEAQ (reference sequence). CDR3 length: 11 residues. This CDR3 reads CASGASETQYF. CDR3 in DNA: TGTGCCAGCGGGGCGTCAGAGACCCAGTACTTC.

The rearrangement joins TRBV19 to TRBJ1-5; D is perhaps TRBD1 (5 bases). With 5 bases removed from V and 3 bases from J, the gap between germline ends came to 14 bases. Germline lookup yields CDR1 LNHDA and CDR2 SQIVND (reference sequence). The CDR3 spans 15 residues. The CDR3 reads CASSLGSRANQPQHF. CDR3 bases: TGTGCCAGTAGTCTCGGGAGCAGGGCCAATCAGCCCCAGCATTTT.

This clone was recorded a few times. V usage is TRBV27 and J usage is TRBJ2-1; 7 positions agree with TRBD1. The CDR3 covers 13 residues. Germline V gene data show CDR1 as MNHEY and CDR2 as SMNVEV (reference sequence). V lost 10 bases, J lost 2 bases, and 5 bases stayed unmatched. The CDR3 DNA is TGTGCCACGACAGGGTCGGCCTACAATGAGCAGTTCTTC. The encoded protein is CATTGSAYNEQFF.

V usage is TRBV30 and J usage is TRBJ2-7; 8 bases are shared with TRBD1. This CDR3 has 11 residues. The germline CDR1 and CDR2 sequences are GTSNPN and SVGIG (reference sequence). V lost 5 bases, J lost 6 bases, and 3 bases stayed unmatched. The CDR3 protein is CAWGQGPEQYF. In nucleotides, the CDR3 is TGTGCCTGGGGACAGGGTCCCGAGCAGTACTTC.

This clone is a singleton in its sample. The chain carries TRBV7-2 and TRBJ2-1, with TRBD1 as a possible D gene (6 bases). Germline-derived CDR1 and CDR2 are SGHTA and FQGNSA. This CDR3 has 17 amino acids. The V gene lost 4 bases and the J gene lost 4 bases, with 20 bases spanning the gap. The CDR3 here is CASSSPSGQRGYNEQFF. CDR3 sequence (DNA): TGTGCCAGCAGCTCCCCTTCCGGTCAAAGGGGGTACAATGAGCAGTTCTTC.

This clone was observed once. V and J are TRBV5-6 and TRBJ1-6; 8 nucleotides agree with TRBD1. Trimming removed 2 bases from V and 10 bases from J; junction bases left unmatched: 8. Germline V gives CDR1 SGHDT, CDR2 YYEEEE. CDR3 length equals 15 residues. CDR3 sequence: CASSLGQGANSPLHF. DNA of the CDR3: TGTGCCAGCAGCTTAGGGCAGGGGGCGAACTCACCCCTCCACTTT.

The V call is TRBV4-2, the J call TRBJ1-1; 7 bases match TRBD1. V was pared by 3 bases and J by 4 bases, with 2 bases of the junction left unmatched. The V gene's germline CDR1 is LGHNA and CDR2 YNFKEQ. The CDR3 totals 13 residues. CDR3 nucleotides: TGTGCCAGCAGCCACGACAGGGCCACTGAAGCTTTCTTT. As protein: CASSHDRATEAFF.

V and J are TRBV6-6 and TRBJ2-7; TRBD1 matches at 9 bases. After removal of 6 bases from V and 2 bases from J, the junction contained 5 bases not matched to a gene. Per the germline V gene, CDR1 is MNHNY and CDR2 is SVGAGI (reference sequence). This CDR3 comprises 14 residues. The DNA for the CDR3 is TGTGCCAGCAGGGCGACAGGGGGTACCTACGAGCAGTACTTC. It is translated as CASRATGGTYEQYF.

The chain employs TRBV29-1 and TRBJ1-2; 9 nucleotides align to TRBD1. There are 19 residues in the CDR3. The germline gives CDR1 SQVTM, CDR2 ANQGSEA. V dropped 0 bases and J dropped 8; count of bases not matched to a gene: 22. CDR3 protein: CSVEDVLLLGDRVSGGYTF. CDR3 bases: TGCAGCGTTGAAGATGTCTTACTTCTAGGGGACAGGGTATCGGGCGGCTACACCTTC.

This clone is a singleton in its sample. The chain joins TRBV5-1 to TRBJ2-7; 11 bases line up with TRBD2. The CDR3 loop spans 17 amino acids. J was trimmed by 4 bases and V by 3 bases; bases with no gene match: 12. Germline loops: CDR1 SGHRS, CDR2 YFSETQ. CDR3 DNA: TGCGCCAGCAGCTCCTCCACGATACTAGCGGGAGAGTACGAGCAGTACTTC. Protein sequence: CASSSSTILAGEYEQYF.

The chain uses TRBV5-1 and TRBJ2-3; the match to TRBD2 covers 7 bases. After removal of 7 bases from V and 6 bases from J, the junction contained 11 bases not matched to a gene. The CDR3 is made up of 14 amino acids. Germline CDR1 SGHRS, CDR2 YFSETQ. The CDR3 region has the DNA TGCGCCAGCGCTTCCGGGCTCGGGGGGGATACGCAGTATTTT. It is translated as CASASGLGGDTQYF.

The chain carries TRBV5-1 and TRBJ2-1, with 13 bases aligning to TRBD2. J lost 6 bases, V lost 3 bases, and 3 bases had no gene match. Germline CDR1 is SGHRS and CDR2 is YFSETQ. The CDR3 extends over 15 amino acids. The chain's CDR3 is CASSWTSGRGNEQFF. CDR3 DNA: TGCGCCAGCAGCTGGACTAGCGGGAGAGGCAATGAGCAGTTCTTC.

CDR3 residues: CASSYSLPIPGYTF. CDR3 nucleotides: TGTGCCAGCAGTTACTCGCTTCCTATCCCTGGCTACACCTTC. The chain joins TRBV6-2 or TRBV6-3 to TRBJ1-2, with no clear D. The CDR3 contains 14 residues. V dropped 0 bases and J dropped 7 bases, with 12 bases sitting between them. The germline V gene has CDR1 MNHEY and CDR2 SVGEGT.

The rearrangement uses TRBV19 and TRBJ1-4, with 8 bases aligning to TRBD1. The length of the CDR3 is 15 residues. Germline V gives CDR1 LNHDA, CDR2 SQIVND (reference sequence). With 2 bases clipped from V and 3 bases from J, the junction kept 2 bases outside the gene matches. In DNA form, the CDR3 reads TGTGCCAGTAGTATACGACAGGGGTCTAATGAAAAACTGTTTTTT. Its translation is CASSIRQGSNEKLFF.